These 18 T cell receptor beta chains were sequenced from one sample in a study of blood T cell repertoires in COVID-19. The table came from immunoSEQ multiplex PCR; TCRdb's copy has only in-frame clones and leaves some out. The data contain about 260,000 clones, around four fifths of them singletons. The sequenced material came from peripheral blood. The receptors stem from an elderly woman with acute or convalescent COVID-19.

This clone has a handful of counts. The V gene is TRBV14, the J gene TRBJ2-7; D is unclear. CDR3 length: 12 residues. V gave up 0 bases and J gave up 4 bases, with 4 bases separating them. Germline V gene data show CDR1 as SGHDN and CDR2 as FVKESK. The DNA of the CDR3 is TGTGCCAGCAGCCAAGACGTGTACGAGCAGTACTTC. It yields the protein CASSQDVYEQYF.

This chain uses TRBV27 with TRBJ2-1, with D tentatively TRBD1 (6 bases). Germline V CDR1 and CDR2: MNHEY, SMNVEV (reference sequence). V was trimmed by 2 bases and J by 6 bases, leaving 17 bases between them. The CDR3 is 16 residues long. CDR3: CASSLVGGARGNEQFF. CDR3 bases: TGTGCCAGCAGTTTAGTAGGGGGAGCTCGGGGCAATGAGCAGTTCTTC.

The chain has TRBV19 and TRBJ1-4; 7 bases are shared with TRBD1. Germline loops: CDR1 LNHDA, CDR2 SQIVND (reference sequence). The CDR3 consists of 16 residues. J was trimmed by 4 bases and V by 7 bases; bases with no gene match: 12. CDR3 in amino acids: CASTPLGGSGNEKLFF. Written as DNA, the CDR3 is TGTGCCAGTACCCCCCTAGGGGGCTCCGGTAATGAAAAACTGTTTTTT.

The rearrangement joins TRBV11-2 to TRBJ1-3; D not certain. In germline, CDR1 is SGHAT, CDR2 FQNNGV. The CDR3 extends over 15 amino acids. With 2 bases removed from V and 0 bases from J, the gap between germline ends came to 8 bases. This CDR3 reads CASSLTILSGNTIYF. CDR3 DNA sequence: TGTGCCAGCAGCTTAACAATCCTCTCTGGAAACACCATATATTTT.

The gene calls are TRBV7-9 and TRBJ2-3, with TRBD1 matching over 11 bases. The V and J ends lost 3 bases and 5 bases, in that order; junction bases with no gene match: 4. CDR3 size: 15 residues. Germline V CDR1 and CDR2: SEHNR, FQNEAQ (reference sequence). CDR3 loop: CASSFWTGGIDTQYF. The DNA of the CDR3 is TGTGCCAGCAGCTTTTGGACAGGGGGCATAGATACGCAGTATTTT.

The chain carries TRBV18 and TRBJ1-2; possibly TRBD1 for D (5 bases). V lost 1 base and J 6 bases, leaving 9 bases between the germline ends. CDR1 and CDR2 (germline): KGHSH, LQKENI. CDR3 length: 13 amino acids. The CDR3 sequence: CASSPQWGDGYTF. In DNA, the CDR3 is TGTGCCAGCTCACCACAATGGGGGGATGGCTACACCTTC.

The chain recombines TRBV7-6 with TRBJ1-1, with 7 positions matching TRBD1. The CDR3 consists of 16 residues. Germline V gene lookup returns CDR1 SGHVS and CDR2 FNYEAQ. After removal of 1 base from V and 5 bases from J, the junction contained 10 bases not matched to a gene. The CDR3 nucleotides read TGTGCCAGCAGCTTAGTGCAGGGGGTAATTATGACTGAAGCTTTCTTT. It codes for CASSLVQGVIMTEAFF.

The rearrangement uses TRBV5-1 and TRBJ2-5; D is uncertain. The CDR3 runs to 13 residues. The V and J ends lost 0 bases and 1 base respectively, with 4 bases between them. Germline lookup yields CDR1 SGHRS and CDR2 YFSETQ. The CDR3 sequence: CASSLDTQETQYF. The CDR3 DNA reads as TGCGCCAGCAGCTTGGACACCCAAGAGACCCAGTACTTC.

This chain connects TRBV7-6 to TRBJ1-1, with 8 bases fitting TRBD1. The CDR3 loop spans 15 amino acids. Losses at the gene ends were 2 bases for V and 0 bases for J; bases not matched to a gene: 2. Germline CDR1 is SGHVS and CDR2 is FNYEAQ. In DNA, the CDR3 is TGTGCCAGCAGCTTACAGGGGGCTCTGAACACTGAAGCTTTCTTT. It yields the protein CASSLQGALNTEAFF.

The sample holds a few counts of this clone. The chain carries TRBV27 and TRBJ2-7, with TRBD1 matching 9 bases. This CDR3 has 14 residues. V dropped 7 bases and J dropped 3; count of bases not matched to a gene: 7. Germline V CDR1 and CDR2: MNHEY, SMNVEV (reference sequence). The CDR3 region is CASTTQGQGYEQYF. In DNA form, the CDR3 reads TGTGCCAGCACCACCCAGGGACAGGGCTACGAGCAGTACTTC.

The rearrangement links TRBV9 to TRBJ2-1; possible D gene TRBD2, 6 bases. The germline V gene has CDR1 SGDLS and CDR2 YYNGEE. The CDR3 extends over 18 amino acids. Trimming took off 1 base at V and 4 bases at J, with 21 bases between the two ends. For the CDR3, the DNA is TGTGCCAGCAGCGTACACAGCCGGGACTCAATATATTACAATGAGCAGTTCTTC. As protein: CASSVHSRDSIYYNEQFF.

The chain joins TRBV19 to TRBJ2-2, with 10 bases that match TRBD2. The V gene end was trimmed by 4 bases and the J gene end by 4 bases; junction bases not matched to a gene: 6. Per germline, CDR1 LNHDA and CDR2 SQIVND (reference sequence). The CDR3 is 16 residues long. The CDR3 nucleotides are TGTGCCAGTAGTAGAAGCGGGAGGGCCGGCACCGGGGAGCTGTTTTTT. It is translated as CASSRSGRAGTGELFF.

The CDR3 sequence: CASTREKGNEQFF. The CDR3 coding sequence is TGTGCCAGCACCCGGGAGAAGGGGAATGAGCAGTTCTTC. The genes are TRBV2 and TRBJ2-1, with a weak D call TRBD2 (6 bases). Germline V CDR1 and CDR2: SNHLY, FYNNEI. Trimming stripped 7 bases from V and 7 bases from J, with 14 bases between. CDR3 size: 13 residues.

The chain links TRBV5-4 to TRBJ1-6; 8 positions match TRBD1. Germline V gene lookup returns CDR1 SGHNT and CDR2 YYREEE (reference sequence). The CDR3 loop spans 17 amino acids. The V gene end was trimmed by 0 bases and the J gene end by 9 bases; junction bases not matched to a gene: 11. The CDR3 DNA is TGTGCCAGCAGCTTGGTATTTAGGACAGGGTTGAGTTCACCCCTCCACTTT. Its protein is CASSLVFRTGLSSPLHF. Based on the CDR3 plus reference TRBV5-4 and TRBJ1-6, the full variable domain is ETGVTQSPTHLIKTRGQQVTLRCSSQSGHNTVSWYQQALGQGPQFIFQYYREEENGRGNFPPRFSGLQFPNYSSELNVNALELDDSALYLCASSLVFRTGLSSPLHFGNGTRLTVT.

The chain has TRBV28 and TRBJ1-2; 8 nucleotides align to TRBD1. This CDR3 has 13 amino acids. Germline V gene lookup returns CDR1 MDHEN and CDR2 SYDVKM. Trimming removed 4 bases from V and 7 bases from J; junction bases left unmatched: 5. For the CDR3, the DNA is TGTGCCAGCAGTTCCCGACAGGGGTCTGGCTACACCTTC. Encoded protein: CASSSRQGSGYTF.

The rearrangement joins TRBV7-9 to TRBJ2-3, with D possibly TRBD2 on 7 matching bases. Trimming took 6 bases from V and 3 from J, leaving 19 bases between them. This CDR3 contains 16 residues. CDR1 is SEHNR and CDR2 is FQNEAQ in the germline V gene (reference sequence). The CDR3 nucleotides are TGTGCCAGCAGTCTGGGCGGGGGCCTGCTGACAGATACGCAGTATTTT. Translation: CASSLGGGLLTDTQYF.

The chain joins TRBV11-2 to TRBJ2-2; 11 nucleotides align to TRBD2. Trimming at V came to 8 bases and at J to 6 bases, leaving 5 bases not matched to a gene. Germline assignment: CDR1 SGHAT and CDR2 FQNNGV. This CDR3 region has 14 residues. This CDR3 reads CASGRTSGSGELFF. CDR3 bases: TGTGCCAGCGGTAGGACTAGCGGGTCCGGGGAGCTGTTTTTT.

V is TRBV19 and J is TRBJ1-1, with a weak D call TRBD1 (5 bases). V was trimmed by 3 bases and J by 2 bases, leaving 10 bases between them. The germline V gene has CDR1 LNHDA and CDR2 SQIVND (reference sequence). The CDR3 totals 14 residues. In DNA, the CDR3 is TGTGCCAGTAGTATGGTAGGGACTAACACTGAAGCTTTCTTT. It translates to CASSMVGTNTEAFF.